One sample yielded the 19 T cell receptor beta chains listed below, sequenced in a study of blood T cells in healthy people across ages. With a J-beta primer mix and a sample-barcoded 5' primer, a second PCR ran about 7 to 12 cycles. MiXCR, applied by TCRdb to the 5' RACE reads, yields one record per CDR3 protein. The data contain 650,000 to 1,000,000 distinct CDR3 sequences, 35% to 40% of them singletons. Material: blood. The receptors were sampled from a man aged 18 to 30 in good health.

V and J are TRBV6-2 or TRBV6-3 and TRBJ2-1; 7 bases line up with TRBD1. V shed 6 bases and J 15 bases; nucleotides not matched to a gene: 20. The CDR3 has 15 amino acids. Per germline, CDR1 MNHEY and CDR2 SVGEGT. CDR3 loop: CASSYAPDRPQGPFF. CDR3 nucleotide sequence: TGTGCCAGCAGCTACGCTCCGGACAGGCCACAAGGGCCGTTCTTC.

The chain carries TRBV6-2 or TRBV6-3 and TRBJ2-3, with D unresolved. The germline CDR1 and CDR2 sequences are MNHEY and SVGEGT. This CDR3 has 13 residues. Trimming stripped 5 bases from V and 6 bases from J, with 12 bases between. The CDR3, as DNA: TGTGCCAGCAGTAGAATTAACAAGGATACGCAGTATTTT. It encodes CASSRINKDTQYF.

The chain joins TRBV7-9 to TRBJ2-1; D remains ambiguous. CDR3 size: 15 residues. The germline CDR1 and CDR2 sequences are SEHNR and FQNEAQ (reference sequence). Trimming removed 5 bases from V and 13 bases from J, with 24 bases in between. This CDR3 reads CASSRDNGDQETQFF. As DNA, the CDR3 is TGTGCCAGCAGCCGCGATAATGGAGACCAAGAGACCCAGTTCTTC.

As concerns this clonotype: A much more abundant neighbour one base away suggests this may be a read error. In DNA form, the CDR3 reads TGTGCCAACAGCTTAGGAACAGGGGCCTACCAAGAGACCCAGTACTTC. It specifies CANSLGTGAYQETQYF. The chain employs TRBV7-9 and TRBJ2-5; 7 bases fit TRBD1. This CDR3 has 16 residues. Per germline, CDR1 SEHNR and CDR2 FQNEAQ (reference sequence).

The rearrangement links TRBV7-9 to TRBJ1-2, with D possibly being TRBD1 (6 bases). The V gene's germline CDR1 is SEHNR and CDR2 FQNEAQ (reference sequence). CDR3 length: 14 amino acids. The ends were cut back, 7 bases at V and 6 bases at J, with 18 bases in the middle. The CDR3 DNA sequence: TGTGCCAGCACAAACAGGGCCCCTCCCGATGGCTACACCTTC. Protein product: CASTNRAPPDGYTF. Full variable domain (rest looked up from reference TRBV7-9 and TRBJ1-2): DTGVSQNPRHKITKRGQNVTFRCDPISEHNRLYWYRQTLGQGPEFLTYFQNEAQLEKSRLLSDRFSAERPKGSFSTLEIQRTEQGDSAMYLCASTNRAPPDGYTFGSGTRLTVV.

This clonotype was seen a handful of times. The V gene is TRBV11-2, the J gene TRBJ2-5; TRBD2 matches at 9 bases. Germline V gene lookup returns CDR1 SGHAT and CDR2 FQNNGV. The CDR3 runs to 16 residues. The junction had 11 bases not matched to a gene; V was cut back by 5 bases and J by 4 bases. This CDR3 is CASSGLRTSVGETQYF. The DNA of the CDR3 is TGTGCCAGCAGCGGCCTCCGGACTAGCGTTGGAGAGACCCAGTACTTC.

The V call is TRBV28, the J call TRBJ2-1; 8 bases line up with TRBD2. The CDR3 contains 17 residues. The V and J ends lost 3 bases and 2 bases, in that order; junction bases with no gene match: 9. The germline gives CDR1 MDHEN, CDR2 SYDVKM. In DNA form, the CDR3 reads TGTGCCAGCAGTTTTCCCCCCCGGGGGGGCACCTACAATGAGCAGTTCTTC. Translation: CASSFPPRGGTYNEQFF.

The chain couples TRBV24-1 to TRBJ2-7, with 8 positions matching TRBD1. The ends lost 4 bases at V and 7 bases at J; junction bases unmatched: 14. The germline V gene has CDR1 KGHDR and CDR2 SFDVKD. This CDR3 region has 16 residues. The CDR3 DNA reads TGTGCCACCAGTGACACCAGACAGGGGTTTCTGAATGAGCAGTACTTC. Protein product: CATSDTRQGFLNEQYF.

This clonotype was counted many times. CDR3 region: CASSPLQGSYNEQFF. The CDR3 DNA is TGTGCCAGCAGTCCTCTACAGGGATCCTACAATGAGCAGTTCTTC. V and J are TRBV12-3 or TRBV12-4 and TRBJ2-1, with a weak D call TRBD1 (6 bases). The length of the CDR3 is 15 residues. Trimming removed 5 bases at V and 1 base at J, with 12 bases between.

The V gene is TRBV10-3, the J gene TRBJ1-1; 8 bases are shared with TRBD1. Trimming cost V 9 bases and J 0 bases; bases outside gene matches: 3. The CDR3 is made up of 13 amino acids. Germline CDR1 and CDR2: ENHRY and SYGVKD. CDR3 in amino acids: CAMGTGLNTEAFF. The CDR3 nucleotides are TGTGCCATGGGGACAGGACTGAACACTGAAGCTTTCTTT.

The chain is built from TRBV12-3 or TRBV12-4 and TRBJ1-4; D is uncertain. Trimming stripped 3 bases from V and 9 bases from J, with 8 bases between. The CDR3 runs to 12 residues. The chain's CDR3 is CASSLGIKKLFF. The DNA for the CDR3 is TGTGCCAGCAGTTTGGGCATAAAAAAACTGTTTTTT.

Only a few counts were recorded for this clonotype. J is TRBJ1-4 and V is TRBV3-1, with no clear D. Trimming shortened V by 4 bases and J by 5 bases, and 20 bases separated the two germline ends. This CDR3 contains 17 residues. The V gene's germline CDR1 is LGHDT and CDR2 YNNKEL (reference sequence). CDR3: CASSLPRAFGRNEKLFF. CDR3 bases: TGTGCCAGCAGCCTTCCCCGGGCCTTCGGTCGGAATGAAAAACTGTTTTTT. Using reference TRBV3-1 and TRBJ1-4 for the parts outside the CDR3, the full variable domain is DTAVSQTPKYLVTQMGNDKSIKCEQNLGHDTMYWYKQDSKKFLKIMFSYNNKELIINETVPNRFSPKSPDKAHLNLHINSLELGDSAVYFCASSLPRAFGRNEKLFFGSGTQLSVL.

The J gene is TRBJ2-2, the V gene TRBV20-1; D is possibly TRBD1 (6 bases). This CDR3 spans 16 amino acids. Germline V CDR1 and CDR2: DFQATT, SNEGSKA (reference sequence). V lost 2 bases and J 3 bases, leaving 16 bases between the germline ends. The CDR3 region has the DNA TGCAGTGCTAGAACCCCTAGCAGGGGATACACCGGGGAGCTGTTTTTT. Its protein is CSARTPSRGYTGELFF.

The chain has TRBV3-1 and TRBJ2-1, with 12 nucleotides matching TRBD2. CDR1 LGHDT and CDR2 YNNKEL come from the germline V gene (reference sequence). This CDR3 has 15 residues. The V and J ends lost 2 bases and 9 bases, in that order; junction bases with no gene match: 5. The CDR3 reads CASSQRRLAGAEQFF. Written as DNA, the CDR3 is TGTGCCAGCAGCCAACGGCGACTAGCGGGGGCTGAGCAGTTCTTC.

This chain uses TRBV7-9 with TRBJ1-2; D is uncertain. This CDR3 spans 12 amino acids. The germline CDR1 and CDR2 sequences are SEHNR and FQNEAQ (reference sequence). Trimming removed 8 bases at V and 8 bases at J, with 15 bases between. Here the CDR3 reads CASPSAVGGYTF. In DNA, the CDR3 is TGTGCCAGCCCCTCAGCGGTTGGCGGCTACACCTTC. The full variable domain, completed using reference TRBV7-9 and TRBJ1-2, is DTGVSQNPRHKITKRGQNVTFRCDPISEHNRLYWYRQTLGQGPEFLTYFQNEAQLEKSRLLSDRFSAERPKGSFSTLEIQRTEQGDSAMYLCASPSAVGGYTFGSGTRLTVV.

This clonotype has just a few counts. This sequence joins TRBV7-2 and TRBJ2-1; D may match TRBD1 or TRBD2 (6 bases each). Near its end, the DNA agrees better with TRBJ2-7, so the J call may be wrong. The CDR3 is 15 residues long. CDR1 SGHTA and CDR2 FQGNSA come from the germline V gene. The CDR3 region has the DNA TGTGCCAGCAGCCCCGAAGGGGGGACGTACAATGAGCAGTACTTC. It specifies CASSPEGGTYNEQYF.

The V gene is TRBV29-1, the J gene TRBJ2-2; possibly TRBD2 for D (6 bases). The CDR3 totals 13 residues. Trimming pared 5 bases from V and 7 bases from J, leaving 14 bases between. Per germline, CDR1 SQVTM and CDR2 ANQGSEA. This CDR3 is CSVLRGEDGELFF. CDR3 nucleotide sequence: TGCAGCGTTCTACGCGGGGAGGACGGGGAGCTGTTTTTT.

Details on this clonotype: It is likely a read error, because the conserved phenylalanine at the end of the CDR3 is missing. Because the CDR3's place on the DNA is in doubt, the DNA is left out and the CDR3 is given as listed by TCRdb. The rearrangement links TRBV12-3 or TRBV12-4 to TRBJ2-3. The CDR3 sequence runs 12 residues, both termini included. CDR3 in amino acids: CASSLRGDTEYS.

The sample holds a few counts of this clonotype. The chain links TRBV15 to TRBJ2-5, with unresolved D. The V gene's germline CDR1 is LNHNV and CDR2 YYDKDF (reference sequence). CDR3 length: 15 amino acids. Trimming left V 0 bases short and J 1 base short, with 9 bases between. The CDR3 loop is CATSREPASQETQYF. The CDR3 DNA reads TGTGCCACCAGCAGAGAGCCGGCCTCCCAAGAGACCCAGTACTTC. Drawing the rest from reference TRBV15 and TRBJ2-5, the complete variable domain is DAMVIQNPRYQVTQFGKPVTLSCSQTLNHNVMYWYQQKSSQAPKLLFHYYDKDFNNEADTPDNFQSRRPNTSFCFLDIRSPGLGDTAMYLCATSREPASQETQYFGPGTRLLVL.